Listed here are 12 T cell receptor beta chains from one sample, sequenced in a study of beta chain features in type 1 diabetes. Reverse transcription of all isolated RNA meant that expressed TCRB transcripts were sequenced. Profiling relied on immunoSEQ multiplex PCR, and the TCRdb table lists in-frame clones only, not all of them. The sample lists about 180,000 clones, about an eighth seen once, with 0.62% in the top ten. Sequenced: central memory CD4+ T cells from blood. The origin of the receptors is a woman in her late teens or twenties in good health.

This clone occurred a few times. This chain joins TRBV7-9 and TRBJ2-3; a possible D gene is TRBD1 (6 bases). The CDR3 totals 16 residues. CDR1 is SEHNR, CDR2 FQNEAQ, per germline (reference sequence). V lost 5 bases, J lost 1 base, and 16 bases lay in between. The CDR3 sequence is CASSPPGTYRTDTQYF. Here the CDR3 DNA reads TGTGCCAGCAGCCCACCCGGGACATACCGCACAGATACGCAGTATTTT.

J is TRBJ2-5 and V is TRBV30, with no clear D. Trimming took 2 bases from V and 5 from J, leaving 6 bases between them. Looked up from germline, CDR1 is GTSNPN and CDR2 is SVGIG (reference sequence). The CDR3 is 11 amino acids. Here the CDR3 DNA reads TGTGCCTGGAGTAATCGGGAGACCCAGTACTTC. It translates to CAWSNRETQYF.

CDR3 loop: CVWGREYGYTF. CDR3 in DNA: TGTGTATGGGGCAGGGAATATGGCTACACCTTC. The rearrangement uses TRBV7-9 and TRBJ1-2; D is possibly TRBD1 (5 bases). The CDR3 length is 11 residues. From germline, CDR1 is SEHNR and CDR2 FQNEAQ (reference sequence). Full variable domain (missing parts from reference TRBV7-9 and TRBJ1-2): DTGVSQNPRHKITKRGQNVTFRCDPISEHNRLYWYRQTLGQGPEFLTYFQNEAQLEKSRLLSDRFSAERPKGSFSTLEIQRTEQGDSAMYLCVWGREYGYTFGSGTRLTVV.

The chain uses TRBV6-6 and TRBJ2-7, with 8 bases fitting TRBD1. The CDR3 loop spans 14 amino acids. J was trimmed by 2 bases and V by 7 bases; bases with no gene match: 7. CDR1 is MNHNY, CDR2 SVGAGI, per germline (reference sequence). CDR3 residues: CASTLGQGTYEQYF. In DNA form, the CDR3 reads TGTGCCAGCACTCTCGGACAGGGAACCTACGAGCAGTACTTC.

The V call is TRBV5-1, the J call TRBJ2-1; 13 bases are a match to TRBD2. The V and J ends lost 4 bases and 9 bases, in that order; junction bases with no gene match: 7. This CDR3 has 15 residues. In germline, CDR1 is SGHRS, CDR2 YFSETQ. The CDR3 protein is CASSPELAGGPEQFF. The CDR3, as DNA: TGCGCCAGCAGCCCCGAACTAGCGGGAGGGCCTGAGCAGTTCTTC.

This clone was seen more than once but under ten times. CDR3 protein: CASTRDRGNTEAFF. In DNA, the CDR3 is TGCGCCAGCACCAGGGACAGGGGGAACACTGAAGCTTTCTTT. The chain couples TRBV4-3 to TRBJ1-1; 10 bases line up with TRBD1. This CDR3 spans 14 amino acids. The germline V gene has CDR1 LGHNA and CDR2 YSLEER. The V gene end was trimmed by 7 bases and the J gene end by 1 base; junction bases not matched to a gene: 3.

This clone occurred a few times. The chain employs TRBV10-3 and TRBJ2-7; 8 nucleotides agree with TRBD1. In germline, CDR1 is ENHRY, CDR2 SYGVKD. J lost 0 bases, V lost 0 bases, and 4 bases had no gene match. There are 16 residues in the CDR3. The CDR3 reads CAISESGTGDSYEQYF. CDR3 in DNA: TGTGCCATCAGTGAGTCCGGGACAGGAGACTCCTACGAGCAGTACTTC.

Here the CDR3 reads CASSLTTNRVGTEAFF. The CDR3 coding sequence is TGCGCCAGCAGCTTGACGACTAACAGGGTTGGGACTGAAGCTTTCTTT. The chain carries TRBV5-1 and TRBJ1-1, with a possible D match to TRBD1 (6 bases). Germline CDR1 is SGHRS and CDR2 is YFSETQ. The CDR3 sequence is 16 residues long. Trimming took 1 base from V and 5 from J, leaving 18 bases between them.

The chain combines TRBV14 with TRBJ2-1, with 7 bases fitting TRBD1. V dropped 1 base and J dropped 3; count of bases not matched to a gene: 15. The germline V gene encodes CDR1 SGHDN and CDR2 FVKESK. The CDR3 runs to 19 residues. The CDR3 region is CASSQGPDRSRPIYNEQFF. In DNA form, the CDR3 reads TGTGCCAGCAGCCAAGGACCGGACAGGAGTCGTCCAATCTACAATGAGCAGTTCTTC.

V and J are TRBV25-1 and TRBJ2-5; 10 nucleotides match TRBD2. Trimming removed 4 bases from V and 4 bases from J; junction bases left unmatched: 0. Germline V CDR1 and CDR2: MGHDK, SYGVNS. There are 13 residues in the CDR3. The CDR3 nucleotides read TGTGCCAGCAGTGGGACTAGCGGAGAGACCCAGTACTTC. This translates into CASSGTSGETQYF.

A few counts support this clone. The CDR3 nucleotides are TGTGCCAGCAGCGTGACTAGCGGGGCCGAGACCCAGTACTTC. It encodes CASSVTSGAETQYF. The chain carries TRBV9 and TRBJ2-5, with TRBD2 matching over 11 bases. The CDR3 extends over 14 amino acids. The V gene end was trimmed by 2 bases and the J gene end by 5 bases; junction bases not matched to a gene: 2. CDR1 and CDR2 (germline): SGDLS, YYNGEE.

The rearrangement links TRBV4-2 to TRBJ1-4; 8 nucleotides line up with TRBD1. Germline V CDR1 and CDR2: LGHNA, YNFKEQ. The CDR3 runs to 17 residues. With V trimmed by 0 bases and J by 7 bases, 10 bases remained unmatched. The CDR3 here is CASSQDGTGPVGEKLFF. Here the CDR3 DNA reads TGTGCCAGCAGCCAAGATGGGACAGGCCCTGTCGGTGAAAAACTGTTTTTT.